This T cell receptor (beta chain) is from a study of identifying expanded T cells in peripheral blood. Study findings and constraints: Over about two and four weeks, about 17 and 20 clones changed, versus more than 1 between replicates. Clone count variance between roughly 2-week samples rose with total template count.

A word on this clone: Antigen specificity is unknown.

No infections or other immune events were documented during collection. V was clipped by 2 bases and J by 6 bases, with 15 bases between them. The CDR3 covers 15 residues. Germline V lookup: CDR1 KGHSH, CDR2 LQKENI. Only in-frame clones appear in the TCRdb table, and some are missing; sequencing was by immunoSEQ multiplex PCR. The sample lists some 120,000 clones; 84% were seen once. Specimen: blood. The V call is TRBV18, the J call TRBJ2-3; no firm D call. The receptor was derived from a person aged 18 to 70 in good health. The CDR3 DNA sequence: TGTGCCAGCTCACCATATTCTGATGGTGGGGATACGCAGTATTTT. The encoded protein is CASSPYSDGGDTQYF. Together with reference TRBV18 and TRBJ2-3, the CDR3 gives the full variable domain: NAGVMQNPRHLVRRRGQEARLRCSPMKGHSHVYWYRQLPEEGLKFMVYLQKENIIDESGMPKERFSAEFPKEGPSILRIQQVVRGDSAAYFCASSPYSDGGDTQYFGPGTRLTVL.